The 17 T cell receptor beta chains below come from one sample, sequenced in a study of T cells after yellow fever vaccination. One entry per CDR3 protein, called by TCRdb with MiXCR from the 5' RACE reads. The sample lists 450,000 to 600,000 distinct CDR3 sequences, roughly 13% occurring once. The sample here was PBMCs, taken on the day of the yellow fever booster vaccination. All receptors derive from a man younger than 40 who received the YFV17D yellow fever vaccine.

This clonotype has more than one count but fewer than ten. The J gene is TRBJ2-1, the V gene TRBV7-9, with D perhaps TRBD2 (5 bases). With 5 bases removed from V and 13 bases from J, the gap between germline ends came to 18 bases. This CDR3 is built from 13 residues. CDR1 SEHNR and CDR2 FQNEAQ come from the germline V gene (reference sequence). Here the CDR3 DNA reads TGTGCCAGCAGCCCGGGATCGGTACTGACTCAGTTCTTC. Translating gives CASSPGSVLTQFF. The full variable domain, its missing parts supplied by reference TRBV7-9 and TRBJ2-1, is DTGVSQNPRHKITKRGQNVTFRCDPISEHNRLYWYRQTLGQGPEFLTYFQNEAQLEKSRLLSDRFSAERPKGSFSTLEIQRTEQGDSAMYLCASSPGSVLTQFFGPGTRLTVL.

This clonotype was picked up many times. The chain recombines TRBV5-1 with TRBJ2-7, with TRBD2 matching 13 bases. The V gene's germline CDR1 is SGHRS and CDR2 YFSETQ. With 5 bases clipped from V and 4 bases from J, the junction kept 3 bases outside the gene matches. This CDR3 is 14 amino acids long. The CDR3 sequence is CASRSGLAGYEQYF. DNA of the CDR3: TGCGCCAGCAGATCGGGACTAGCGGGGTACGAGCAGTACTTC.

The chain has TRBV20-1 and TRBJ1-5; D not resolved. Trimming left V 1 base short and J 9 bases short, with 13 bases between. This CDR3 has 13 amino acids. Germline V gives CDR1 DFQATT, CDR2 SNEGSKA (reference sequence). The CDR3 nucleotides are TGCAGTGCTAGAGGTCCCCCAGCGACGCCCCAGCATTTT. This translates into CSARGPPATPQHF.

This chain links TRBV27 with TRBJ2-2; 10 bases are a match to TRBD1. Germline trimming cut 8 bases from V and 12 bases from J; bases unmatched to any gene: 15. CDR1 is MNHEY, CDR2 SMNVEV, per germline (reference sequence). This CDR3 has 15 residues. The CDR3 nucleotides read TGTGCCAGCCGGAAACCGGGACAGGGGTATGGACAGCTGTTTTTT. It specifies CASRKPGQGYGQLFF.

The CDR3 nucleotides are TGTGCCAGCAGCAAGCGACTAGCGGGAATCAACGAGCAGTACTTC. It translates to CASSKRLAGINEQYF. The chain links TRBV3-1 to TRBJ2-7, with 11 nucleotides matching TRBD2. The trim removed 5 bases at V and 5 bases at J, leaving 8 bases unmatched. Germline lookup yields CDR1 LGHDT and CDR2 YNNKEL (reference sequence). The CDR3 totals 15 residues.

A few counts support this clonotype. The chain has TRBV5-1 and TRBJ2-2, with D possibly being TRBD2 (5 bases). V was cut by 0 bases and J by 7 bases, with 13 bases left in between. The germline CDR1 and CDR2 sequences are SGHRS and YFSETQ. The CDR3 extends over 15 amino acids. The CDR3 DNA follows: TGCGCCAGCAGCTTGGCCGCCTCGGGGATCGGGGAGCTGTTTTTT. This encodes CASSLAASGIGELFF.

In this sample, this clonotype turned up a few times. The germline gene is not matched at one end of the junction; a read error may be the cause. V gene TRBV4-3 combines with J gene TRBJ2-7; 9 nucleotides agree with TRBD1. The CDR3 runs 12 residues. From germline, CDR1 is LGHNA and CDR2 YSLEER. The CDR3 spells CASRATGGALSF. The CDR3 nucleotides are TGCGCCAGCAGAGCGACAGGGGGGGCCCTGAGCTTC.

The chain employs TRBV7-9 and TRBJ2-2; D might be TRBD2 (5 bases). This CDR3 comprises 16 residues. Per germline, CDR1 SEHNR and CDR2 FQNEAQ (reference sequence). The V gene lost 3 bases and the J gene lost 1 base, with 12 bases spanning the gap. CDR3 region: CASSFRSGGNTGELFF. The CDR3 nucleotides read TGTGCCAGCAGCTTCCGCAGCGGAGGGAACACCGGGGAGCTGTTTTTT.

This chain connects TRBV7-9 to TRBJ2-7; the D gene is possibly TRBD2 (6 bases). The CDR3 extends over 16 amino acids. The V end lost 3 bases, the J end lost 0 bases, and 15 bases lay between the germline ends. Germline lookup yields CDR1 SEHNR and CDR2 FQNEAQ (reference sequence). In DNA form, the CDR3 reads TGTGCCAGCAGCTTTTTTGCCGGGAGCTCCTCCTACGAGCAGTACTTC. Protein product: CASSFFAGSSSYEQYF.

The chain's CDR3 is CASKLAGGAGELFF. CDR3 nucleotide sequence: TGTGCCAGCAAATTAGCGGGAGGAGCCGGGGAGCTGTTTTTT. J is TRBJ2-2 and V is TRBV28; 10 bases map to TRBD2. The CDR3 totals 14 residues. Germline CDR1 MDHEN, CDR2 SYDVKM. After removal of 7 bases from V and 6 bases from J, the junction contained 5 bases not matched to a gene.

The genes are TRBV7-8 and TRBJ2-7, with 11 nucleotides matching TRBD1. CDR1 is SGHVS and CDR2 is FQNEAQ in the germline V gene. The CDR3 covers 16 residues. The V and J ends lost 1 base and 6 bases, in that order; junction bases with no gene match: 8. This CDR3 is CASSLEGTGGPSEQYF. CDR3 sequence (DNA): TGTGCCAGCAGCTTAGAAGGGACAGGGGGACCCTCCGAGCAGTACTTC.

This clonotype has just a few counts. The genes are TRBV11-1 and TRBJ2-3; TRBD2 might be the D (5 bases). The CDR3 covers 15 residues. From germline, CDR1 is SGHAT and CDR2 FQDESV (reference sequence). V lost 1 base to trimming and J lost 0 bases, with 8 bases between them. The chain's CDR3 is CASSLEIASTDTQYF. DNA for the CDR3: TGTGCCAGCAGCTTAGAAATAGCGAGCACAGATACGCAGTATTTT.

The table lists this clonotype with a few counts. The chain is built from TRBV9 and TRBJ2-1; D is perhaps TRBD1 or TRBD2 (5 bases each). This CDR3 has 17 residues. The germline V gene encodes CDR1 SGDLS and CDR2 YYNGEE. V shed 3 bases and J shed 8 bases, with 24 bases lying between them. Here the CDR3 reads CASSAREGANSMHEQFF. The CDR3 nucleotides read TGTGCCAGCAGCGCCCGGGAAGGGGCAAATTCTATGCATGAGCAGTTCTTC.

Here the CDR3 reads CASSPEFQPQHF. The CDR3 DNA reads TGTGCCAGCAGTCCTGAATTTCAGCCCCAGCATTTT. The rearrangement uses TRBV2 and TRBJ1-5; D is ambiguous. CDR3 length: 12 amino acids. V was pared by 5 bases and J by 6 bases, with 8 bases between. Germline CDR1 and CDR2: SNHLY and FYNNEI.

The chain couples TRBV7-9 to TRBJ2-1; TRBD2 matches at 7 bases. CDR3 length: 16 amino acids. The germline CDR1 and CDR2 sequences are SEHNR and FQNEAQ (reference sequence). Unmatched junction bases numbered 11, after V lost 1 base and J lost 8 bases. The CDR3 sequence is CASSLDGLLAGDEQFF. The DNA of the CDR3 is TGTGCCAGCAGCTTAGATGGCCTCCTCGCGGGGGATGAGCAGTTCTTC.

This clonotype turned up a few times. The V call is TRBV27, the J call TRBJ2-7; a possible D gene is TRBD2 (5 bases). Germline CDR1 and CDR2: MNHEY and SMNVEV (reference sequence). V dropped 10 bases and J dropped 6 bases, with 16 bases sitting between them. The CDR3 is made up of 12 amino acids. The CDR3 protein is CATHTVGSEQYF. For the CDR3, the DNA is TGTGCCACTCACACGGTGGGGAGCGAGCAGTACTTC.

This clonotype was detected only a few times. V gene TRBV18 combines with J gene TRBJ1-2; the D gene is possibly TRBD1 (6 bases). Germline loops: CDR1 KGHSH, CDR2 LQKENI. V lost 2 bases and J 4 bases, leaving 11 bases between the germline ends. The CDR3 contains 14 residues. This CDR3 is CASSPSKGGYGYTF. The CDR3, as DNA: TGTGCCAGCTCACCATCGAAGGGGGGCTATGGCTACACCTTC.